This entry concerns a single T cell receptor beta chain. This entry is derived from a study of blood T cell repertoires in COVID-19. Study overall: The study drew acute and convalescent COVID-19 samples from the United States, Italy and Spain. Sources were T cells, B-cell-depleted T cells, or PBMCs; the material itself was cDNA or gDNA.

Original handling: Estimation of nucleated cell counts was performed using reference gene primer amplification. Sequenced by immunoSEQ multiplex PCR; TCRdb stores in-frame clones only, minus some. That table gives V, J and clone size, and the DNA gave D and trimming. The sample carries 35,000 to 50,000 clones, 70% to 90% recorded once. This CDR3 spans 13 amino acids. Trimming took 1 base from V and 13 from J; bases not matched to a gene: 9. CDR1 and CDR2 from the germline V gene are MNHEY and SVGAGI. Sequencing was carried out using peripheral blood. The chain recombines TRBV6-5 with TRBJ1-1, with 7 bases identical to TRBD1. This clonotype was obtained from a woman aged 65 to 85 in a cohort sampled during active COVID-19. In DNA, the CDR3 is TGTGCCAGCAGTTACTACTCAGGGGGAAAGGATTTCTTT. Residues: CASSYYSGGKDFF.